The 12 T cell receptor beta chains below all came from one sample that was sequenced in a study of cytomegalovirus exposure and HLA in healthy donors. Primers: 60 Vbeta forward and 13 Jbeta reverse. Using immunoSEQ multiplex PCR, the repertoire was profiled, and TCRdb retains in-frame clones only, with some absent. The repertoire holds more than 130,000 clones, with over 70% as singletons. The specimen was PBMCs. The receptors were gathered from a male donor in good health and CMV-seronegative.

The CDR3: CAWTSAGRWRNTGELFF. The CDR3, as DNA: TGTGCCTGGACCAGCGCAGGGCGGTGGAGGAACACCGGGGAGCTGTTTTTT. This chain uses TRBV30 with TRBJ2-2; the D gene is possibly TRBD1 (5 bases). The CDR3 spans 17 residues. From germline, CDR1 is GTSNPN and CDR2 SVGIG (reference sequence). Between the trimmed V and J ends, which lost 4 bases and 1 base, there was a span of 19 bases.

V is TRBV23-1 and J is TRBJ1-3; TRBD1 is a possible D gene (5 bases). TRBV23-1 is placed among ORFs of uncertain function. The CDR3 runs 16 residues. V dropped 3 bases and J dropped 0 bases, with 12 bases sitting between them. The CDR3 DNA reads TGCGCCAGCAGTCAGGGGGGTAGTAACTCTGGAAACACCATATATTTT. Its protein product is CASSQGGSNSGNTIYF.

The chain carries TRBV28 and TRBJ2-7; TRBD1 aligns across 7 bases. The germline gives CDR1 MDHEN, CDR2 SYDVKM. Germline trimming cut 4 bases from V and 3 bases from J; bases unmatched to any gene: 9. CDR3 length: 15 residues. CDR3 DNA: TGTGCCAGCAGTTCAACAGGGGTAAACATCTACGAGCAGTACTTC. Translated: CASSSTGVNIYEQYF.

The chain couples TRBV25-1 to TRBJ1-3; D gene unclear. Trimming took off 5 bases at V and 10 bases at J, with 12 bases between the two ends. The CDR3 is 12 amino acids. Germline assignment: CDR1 MGHDK and CDR2 SYGVNS. The CDR3 sequence is CASSSGSSTIYF. The CDR3 nucleotides are TGTGCCAGCAGTTCCGGGTCCTCAACCATATATTTT.

This chain joins TRBV7-9 and TRBJ1-6; D remains unclear. This CDR3 has 12 amino acids. Germline CDR1 SEHNR, CDR2 FQNEAQ (reference sequence). V was trimmed by 8 bases and J by 14 bases, leaving 16 bases between them. The CDR3: CASDRFSGTLHF. CDR3 DNA: TGTGCCAGCGATCGTTTTAGCGGAACCCTCCACTTT.

The chain links TRBV6-6 to TRBJ1-1; no clear D gene. Germline CDR1 MNHNY, CDR2 SVGAGI (reference sequence). CDR3 size: 15 residues. With 6 bases removed from V and 3 bases from J, the gap between germline ends came to 17 bases. In DNA, the CDR3 is TGTGCCAGCAGGTACGATTTCGTGCGAGACACTGAAGCTTTCTTT. Amino acid sequence: CASRYDFVRDTEAFF.

The J gene is TRBJ1-2, the V gene TRBV9; D possibly corresponds to TRBD1 (5 bases). CDR3 length: 15 residues. Germline values: CDR1 SGDLS, CDR2 YYNGEE. V was pared by 0 bases and J by 8 bases, with 17 bases between. The CDR3 protein is CASSVDWQGAWGYTF. The CDR3 coding sequence is TGTGCCAGCAGCGTAGATTGGCAGGGCGCCTGGGGCTACACCTTC.

The J gene is TRBJ2-7, the V gene TRBV9; possible D gene TRBD1, 5 bases. V was cut by 1 base and J by 6 bases, with 14 bases left in between. CDR1 is SGDLS and CDR2 is YYNGEE in the germline V gene. The CDR3 covers 14 residues. This CDR3 reads CASSVQGEASEQYF. Written as DNA, the CDR3 is TGTGCCAGCAGCGTACAGGGTGAAGCTAGCGAGCAGTACTTC. Filled out from reference TRBV9 and TRBJ2-7, the complete variable domain reads DSGVTQTPKHLITATGQRVTLRCSPRSGDLSVYWYQQSLDQGLQFLIQYYNGEERAKGNILERFSAQQFPDLHSELNLSSLELGDSALYFCASSVQGEASEQYFGPGTRLTVT.

The chain joins TRBV6-1 to TRBJ2-3; D gene uncertain. The CDR3 spans 13 residues. V gave up 5 bases and J gave up 2 bases, with 8 bases separating them. CDR1 MNHNS and CDR2 SASEGT come from the germline V gene. CDR3 in DNA: TGTGCCAGCAGTCAGGAATTCACAGATACGCAGTATTTT. It yields the protein CASSQEFTDTQYF.

V and J are TRBV7-8 and TRBJ1-1; 9 nucleotides align to TRBD1. J was trimmed by 7 bases and V by 2 bases; bases with no gene match: 11. Germline V gene data show CDR1 as SGHVS and CDR2 as FQNEAQ. The length of the CDR3 is 16 residues. CDR3 amino acids: CASSLRRGGQGNEAFF. For the CDR3, the DNA is TGTGCCAGCAGCTTAAGACGGGGGGGACAGGGCAATGAAGCTTTCTTT.

J is TRBJ1-2 and V is TRBV27; 7 bases fit TRBD1. The CDR3 covers 13 residues. V shed 3 bases and J 8 bases; nucleotides not matched to a gene: 6. Per the germline V gene, CDR1 is MNHEY and CDR2 is SMNVEV (reference sequence). CDR3 region: CASSLSGRGGYTF. The DNA for the CDR3 is TGTGCCAGCAGTTTGTCGGGCAGGGGGGGCTACACCTTC.

The rearrangement joins TRBV6-1 to TRBJ2-2; a weak D match, TRBD1 (6 bases). V gave up 6 bases and J gave up 4 bases, with 12 bases separating them. The CDR3 is 14 amino acids. Per the germline V gene, CDR1 is MNHNS and CDR2 is SASEGT. Here the CDR3 DNA reads TGTGCCAGCAGGACGGACAGCTTCACCGGGGAGCTGTTTTTT. Protein sequence: CASRTDSFTGELFF.